The rows below give T cell receptor beta chains drawn from one sample of a study of T cell repertoires in cytomegalovirus infection. One entry per CDR3 protein results from TCRdb running MiXCR on the reads. The sample comprises about 300,000 distinct CDR3 sequences, approximately 10% of which are singletons, and about 2.3% rests with the top ten. The sample comprised PBMCs. The source is a human donor in good health (CMV status not recorded). Some clones in this sample may be carry-over from other donors' samples. CDR3s include the opening cysteine and the closing phenylalanine or tryptophan. Each record gives: V gene, clone size, D gene, J gene, CDR3 DNA, CDR3 protein. D genes are given only for firm matches. Clone size appears in some rows only: once, few, many, or a class for an expanded clone.

v_call: TRBV6-6; clone_size: .; d_call: .; j_call: TRBJ2-1; cdr3_nt: TGTGCCAGCAGTTCGAGCCCATACAATGAGCAGTTCTTC; cdr3_aa: CASSSSPYNEQFF
v_call: TRBV2; clone_size: many; d_call: .; j_call: TRBJ1-2; cdr3_nt: TGTGCCAGCACCCTTAGGGGACGCGGCTACACCTTC; cdr3_aa: CASTLRGRGYTF
v_call: TRBV6-2/TRBV6-3; clone_size: .; d_call: .; j_call: TRBJ1-5; cdr3_nt: TGTGCCAGCAGTTACAGGCCCGGACGGAATAGCAATCAGCCCCAGCATTTT; cdr3_aa: CASSYRPGRNSNQPQHF
v_call: TRBV28; clone_size: many; d_call: TRBD1; j_call: TRBJ1-1; cdr3_nt: TGTGCCAGCAGTTCGTCACTTGGACAGGGCTTCGGCACTGAAGCTTTCTTT; cdr3_aa: CASSSSLGQGFGTEAFF
v_call: TRBV28; clone_size: few; d_call: TRBD2; j_call: TRBJ2-1; cdr3_nt: TGTGCCAGCAGTTCCCCGGGACTAGCGGGGGGATTC; cdr3_aa: CASSSPGLAGGF
v_call: TRBV7-2; clone_size: many; d_call: .; j_call: TRBJ2-5; cdr3_nt: TGTGCCAGCAGCCCCGGGGGTGGAGAGACCCAGTACTTC; cdr3_aa: CASSPGGGETQYF
v_call: TRBV7-3; clone_size: many; d_call: .; j_call: TRBJ2-2; cdr3_nt: TGTGCCAGCAGCTTAATATTTATACAGGGAAGGGGTACCGGGGAGCTGTTTTTT; cdr3_aa: CASSLIFIQGRGTGELFF
v_call: TRBV10-3; clone_size: .; d_call: .; j_call: TRBJ1-1; cdr3_nt: TGTGCCATCAGTGAATTTTCCTACACTGAAGCTTTCTTT; cdr3_aa: CAISEFSYTEAFF
v_call: TRBV28; clone_size: many; d_call: TRBD2; j_call: TRBJ2-3; cdr3_nt: TGTGCCAGCAGTTGGGTTAGCGGGGGAGTCACAGATACGCAGTATTTT; cdr3_aa: CASSWVSGGVTDTQYF
v_call: TRBV6-1; clone_size: many; d_call: TRBD1; j_call: TRBJ1-5; cdr3_nt: TGTGCCAGCAGGGCCACAGGGGTTAATCAGCCCCAGCATTTT; cdr3_aa: CASRATGVNQPQHF
v_call: TRBV12-3/TRBV12-4; clone_size: many; d_call: .; j_call: TRBJ1-6; cdr3_nt: TGTGCCAGCAGTTTAGAGGGCAGCGCTTGGGGGGCCCTCCACTTT; cdr3_aa: CASSLEGSAWGALHF
v_call: TRBV7-2; clone_size: .; d_call: TRBD2; j_call: TRBJ2-1; cdr3_nt: TGTGCCAGCAGCCCCTCCTCCGGACTAGCGGGGTATGAGCAGTTCTTC; cdr3_aa: CASSPSSGLAGYEQFF
v_call: TRBV12-3/TRBV12-4; clone_size: few; d_call: .; j_call: TRBJ2-1; cdr3_nt: TGTGCCAGCATCCCCTTACAGGGATCCTACAATGAGCAGTTCTTC; cdr3_aa: CASIPLQGSYNEQFF
v_call: TRBV28; clone_size: many; d_call: .; j_call: TRBJ1-1; cdr3_nt: TGTGCCAGCAGTCCGCCGGGAGGTAACACTGAAGCTTTCTTT; cdr3_aa: CASSPPGGNTEAFF
v_call: TRBV29-1; clone_size: many; d_call: TRBD1; j_call: TRBJ2-1; cdr3_nt: TGCAGCGTTGCCGACAGGGGGCAGTACAATGAGCAGTTCTTC; cdr3_aa: CSVADRGQYNEQFF
v_call: TRBV5-6; clone_size: many; d_call: TRBD2; j_call: TRBJ2-1; cdr3_nt: TGTGCCAGCAGCCCCCGGAGTAGCGGGGGGTTCTACAATGAGCAGTTCTTC; cdr3_aa: CASSPRSSGGFYNEQFF
v_call: TRBV3-1; clone_size: .; d_call: .; j_call: TRBJ2-7; cdr3_nt: TGTGCCAGCAGCCATACAGGTCCCTACGAGCAGTACTTC; cdr3_aa: CASSHTGPYEQYF
v_call: TRBV4-2; clone_size: many; d_call: .; j_call: TRBJ2-3; cdr3_nt: TGTGCCAGCAGCCTGGAAGGATCCTTCACAGATACGCAGTATTTT; cdr3_aa: CASSLEGSFTDTQYF
v_call: TRBV7-2; clone_size: many; d_call: .; j_call: TRBJ2-1; cdr3_nt: TGTGCCAGCAGCTGGGGATTCGAGGACTTTTACAATGAGCAGTTCTTC; cdr3_aa: CASSWGFEDFYNEQFF
v_call: TRBV14; clone_size: many; d_call: .; j_call: TRBJ1-1; cdr3_nt: TGTGCCAGCAGCCTTTGGACAGCCAAGAACACTGAAGCTTTCTTT; cdr3_aa: CASSLWTAKNTEAFF
v_call: TRBV7-2; clone_size: many; d_call: TRBD2; j_call: TRBJ2-4; cdr3_nt: TGTGCCAGCAGGAGCGGGGGGGCGAACATTCAGTACTTC; cdr3_aa: CASRSGGANIQYF
v_call: TRBV28; clone_size: few; d_call: TRBD1; j_call: TRBJ2-4; cdr3_nt: TGTGCCAGCAGTCCCACGGACAGGGGATGGCACATTCAGTACTTC; cdr3_aa: CASSPTDRGWHIQYF
v_call: TRBV25-1; clone_size: .; d_call: .; j_call: TRBJ1-1; cdr3_nt: TGTGCCAGCAGTGAATATGACCCGAAGAACACTGAAGCTTTCTTT; cdr3_aa: CASSEYDPKNTEAFF
v_call: TRBV20-1; clone_size: many; d_call: .; j_call: TRBJ2-7; cdr3_nt: TGCAGTGCTAGAAATGGCTACGAGCAGTACTTC; cdr3_aa: CSARNGYEQYF
v_call: TRBV13; clone_size: .; d_call: TRBD1; j_call: TRBJ2-1; cdr3_nt: TGTGCCAGCAGCCTTCGACAGGGGGCCCCCCATGAGCAGTTCTTC; cdr3_aa: CASSLRQGAPHEQFF
v_call: TRBV7-3; clone_size: many; d_call: .; j_call: TRBJ2-5; cdr3_nt: TGTGCCAGCAGCTTAACGGGAGGGGGGGGCCAAGAGACCCAGTACTTC; cdr3_aa: CASSLTGGGGQETQYF
v_call: TRBV6-6; clone_size: few; d_call: .; j_call: TRBJ1-2; cdr3_nt: TGTGCCAGCAGTTACCCGGGCTACTATGGCTACACCTTC; cdr3_aa: CASSYPGYYGYTF
v_call: TRBV7-9; clone_size: many; d_call: TRBD2; j_call: TRBJ2-5; cdr3_nt: TGTGCCAGCAGCTCTAGCGGGGGCCTTCAAGAGACCCAGTACTTC; cdr3_aa: CASSSSGGLQETQYF
v_call: TRBV20-1; clone_size: many; d_call: .; j_call: TRBJ2-3; cdr3_nt: TGCAGTGCTGGGGATACCGGGACTGTATGGGATACGCAGTATTTT; cdr3_aa: CSAGDTGTVWDTQYF
v_call: TRBV29-1; clone_size: many; d_call: .; j_call: TRBJ2-1; cdr3_nt: TGCAGCCTCGGGGACCCCAGCGTTGAGCAGTTCTTC; cdr3_aa: CSLGDPSVEQFF
v_call: TRBV5-5; clone_size: many; d_call: TRBD2; j_call: TRBJ2-2; cdr3_nt: TGTGCCAGCAGGGACGAGGCTAGCGGTTACACCGGGGAGCTGTTTTTT; cdr3_aa: CASRDEASGYTGELFF
v_call: TRBV7-9; clone_size: few; d_call: TRBD1; j_call: TRBJ1-4; cdr3_nt: TGTGCCAGCAGCTTAGGGGACAGTATTAATGAAAAACTGTTTTTT; cdr3_aa: CASSLGDSINEKLFF
v_call: TRBV12-3/TRBV12-4; clone_size: many; d_call: .; j_call: TRBJ1-3; cdr3_nt: TGTGCCAGCAGTCCCAGGAACGTCGATCCTGGAAACACCATATATTTT; cdr3_aa: CASSPRNVDPGNTIYF
v_call: TRBV6-6; clone_size: .; d_call: TRBD2; j_call: TRBJ2-1; cdr3_nt: TGTGCCAGCAGTTACCTAGCGGGGAGCTACAATGAGCAGTTCTTC; cdr3_aa: CASSYLAGSYNEQFF
v_call: TRBV7-2; clone_size: many; d_call: TRBD2; j_call: TRBJ2-1; cdr3_nt: TGTGCCAGCAGAGCTAGCGGGGGGGCCACCTACAATGAGCAGTTCTTC; cdr3_aa: CASRASGGATYNEQFF
v_call: TRBV7-8; clone_size: many; d_call: .; j_call: TRBJ2-7; cdr3_nt: TGTGCCAGCAGCTTCGGGGCCGAATGGTCCTACGAGCAGTACTTC; cdr3_aa: CASSFGAEWSYEQYF
v_call: TRBV11-2; clone_size: many; d_call: .; j_call: TRBJ1-2; cdr3_nt: TGTGCCAGCAGCGCCGACGGGGCTGGCAGGAGTGGCTACACCTTC; cdr3_aa: CASSADGAGRSGYTF
v_call: TRBV20-1; clone_size: many; d_call: TRBD1; j_call: TRBJ1-1; cdr3_nt: TGCAGTGTACGACAGGGGGCAACTGAAGCTTTCTTT; cdr3_aa: CSVRQGATEAFF
v_call: TRBV28; clone_size: .; d_call: .; j_call: TRBJ1-2; cdr3_nt: TGTGCCAGCAGGCCGGGACACTTCAACTATGGCTACACCTTC; cdr3_aa: CASRPGHFNYGYTF
v_call: TRBV5-6; clone_size: many; d_call: TRBD1; j_call: TRBJ1-1; cdr3_nt: TGTGCCAGCAGCCTCCTGACAGGGCGGAGCACTGAAGCTTTCTTT; cdr3_aa: CASSLLTGRSTEAFF
v_call: TRBV7-8; clone_size: many; d_call: TRBD1; j_call: TRBJ1-5; cdr3_nt: TGTGCCAGCAGCCCCCCAGGACAGGGGCTCAATCAGCCCCAGCATTTT; cdr3_aa: CASSPPGQGLNQPQHF